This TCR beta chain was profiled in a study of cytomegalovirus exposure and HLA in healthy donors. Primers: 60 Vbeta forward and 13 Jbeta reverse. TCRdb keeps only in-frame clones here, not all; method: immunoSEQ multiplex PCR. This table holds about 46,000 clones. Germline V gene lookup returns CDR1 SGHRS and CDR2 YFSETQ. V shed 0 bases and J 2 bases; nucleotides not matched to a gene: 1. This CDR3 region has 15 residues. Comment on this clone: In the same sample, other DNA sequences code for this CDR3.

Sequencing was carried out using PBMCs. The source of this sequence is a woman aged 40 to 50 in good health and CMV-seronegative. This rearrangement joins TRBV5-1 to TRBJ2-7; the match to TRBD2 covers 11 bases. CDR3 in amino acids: CASSLGLAGPYEQYF. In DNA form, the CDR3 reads TGCGCCAGCAGCTTGGGACTAGCGGGACCCTACGAGCAGTACTTC.